This paragraph reports one TCR beta chain. The table came from immunoSEQ multiplex PCR; TCRdb's copy has only in-frame clones and leaves some out. The sample lists fewer than 300,000 clones, over 75% occurring once. This record belongs to a study of blood T cell repertoires in COVID-19. This receptor was obtained from a man aged 50 or older with active or convalescent COVID-19. The sample consisted of peripheral blood.

The CDR3 loop reads CASHRDMNTGELFF. For the CDR3, the DNA is TGTGCCAGCCACAGGGATATGAACACCGGGGAGCTGTTTTTT. The chain uses TRBV18 and TRBJ2-2; a possible D gene is TRBD1 (6 bases). The CDR3 spans 14 residues. CDR1 and CDR2 (germline): KGHSH, LQKENI. V gave up 8 bases and J gave up 1 base, with 11 bases separating them.